This T cell receptor (beta chain) was profiled in a study of T cell responses to AZD1222 COVID-19 vaccine. Looking at the study overall: Researchers grouped second doses given at about 4 or about 12 weeks into one pool. General observations from the study: Females made up more of the donors, who were largely white British, and clonal diversity may have come out too low. Among AZD1222 vaccinees, only six were seropositive at baseline.

Sequencing used immunoSEQ multiplex PCR; TCRdb keeps in-frame clones, though not all of them. This sample has 200,000 or so clones, with around 92% found just once. Worth noting for this clone: Its antigen is unknown.

This CDR3 is 13 amino acids long. V gave up 3 bases and J gave up 5 bases; unmatched junction bases: 2. Germline V gene lookup returns CDR1 SGHNT and CDR2 YYREEE (reference sequence). The chain is built from TRBV5-4 and TRBJ2-3, with 8 bases lining up with TRBD1. The starting material was peripheral blood, obtained on day 0 of AZD1222 vaccination. This sequence was found in an adult in good health. For the CDR3, the DNA is TGTGCCAGCAGCTCCACAGGGGGAGATACGCAGTATTTT. Residues: CASSSTGGDTQYF.